The rows below give T cell receptor beta chains drawn from one sample of a study of cytomegalovirus exposure and HLA in healthy donors. Sequenced by immunoSEQ multiplex PCR; TCRdb stores in-frame clones only, minus some. Among 120,000 to 150,000 clones listed, around 57% were seen once. Sequenced sample: PBMCs. These receptors all come from a male donor in good health and CMV-seronegative. Each CDR3 is given with its conserved first and last residue. Each record gives: clone size, J gene, V gene, D gene, CDR3 DNA, CDR3 protein. The D gene is left open where the match is weak. For some rows the clone size is stated as once, few or many, or as a class when expanded; others skip it.

clone size: -; J gene: TRBJ1-4; V gene: TRBV6-4; D gene: -; CDR3 DNA: TGTGCCAGCAGTGACCCTGTTCTCCATGGCTTGAGGGAAAAACTGTTTTTT; CDR3 protein: CASSDPVLHGLREKLFF
clone size: -; J gene: TRBJ2-3; V gene: TRBV7-2; D gene: TRBD1; CDR3 DNA: TGTGCCAGCAGCTTAGCAGGGGGCCGGGGAGATACGCAGTATTTT; CDR3 protein: CASSLAGGRGDTQYF
clone size: -; J gene: TRBJ1-3; V gene: TRBV14; D gene: -; CDR3 DNA: TGTGCCAGCAGCAGAGGGCCTGGAAACACCATATATTTT; CDR3 protein: CASSRGPGNTIYF
clone size: -; J gene: TRBJ2-7; V gene: TRBV11-2; D gene: -; CDR3 DNA: TGTGCCAGCAGCCAACTTACCTCGACTAGGGAGCAGTACTTC; CDR3 protein: CASSQLTSTREQYF
clone size: -; J gene: TRBJ2-3; V gene: TRBV4-1; D gene: TRBD1; CDR3 DNA: TGCGCCAGCAGCCAAGGGGGTCGGACAGGTAGGGGCACAGATACGCAGTATTTT; CDR3 protein: CASSQGGRTGRGTDTQYF
clone size: many; J gene: TRBJ2-7; V gene: TRBV6-1; D gene: TRBD2; CDR3 DNA: TGTGCCAGCAGTGAATGGCTAGCGGGGGCCTACGAGCAGTACTTC; CDR3 protein: CASSEWLAGAYEQYF
clone size: -; J gene: TRBJ2-7; V gene: TRBV2; D gene: TRBD2; CDR3 DNA: TGTGCCAGCACCGCGGGAGGCCACGAGCAGTACTTC; CDR3 protein: CASTAGGHEQYF
clone size: -; J gene: TRBJ1-6; V gene: TRBV5-4; D gene: -; CDR3 DNA: TGTGCCAGCAGCGTGGACCAGGGGAATTCACCCCTCCACTTT; CDR3 protein: CASSVDQGNSPLHF
clone size: few; J gene: TRBJ1-5; V gene: TRBV6-6; D gene: -; CDR3 DNA: TGTGCCAGCAGTTACTCGATTCAGGGAGGCCAGCCCCAGCATTTT; CDR3 protein: CASSYSIQGGQPQHF
clone size: -; J gene: TRBJ2-7; V gene: TRBV7-2; D gene: -; CDR3 DNA: TGTGCCAGCAGCTTATCGTCAGCCTACGAGCAGTACTTC; CDR3 protein: CASSLSSAYEQYF
clone size: -; J gene: TRBJ2-7; V gene: TRBV27; D gene: -; CDR3 DNA: TGTGCCAGCAGTACAAGGGACTTCCTCTACGAGCAGTACTTC; CDR3 protein: CASSTRDFLYEQYF
clone size: -; J gene: TRBJ1-6; V gene: TRBV13; D gene: -; CDR3 DNA: TGTGCCAGCAGGATGAGGGGAGGGATCCATTCACCCCTCCACTTT; CDR3 protein: CASRMRGGIHSPLHF
clone size: -; J gene: TRBJ1-6; V gene: TRBV19; D gene: -; CDR3 DNA: TGTGCCAGTAGTTTCACAGACTATAATTCACCCCTCCACTTT; CDR3 protein: CASSFTDYNSPLHF
clone size: -; J gene: TRBJ2-7; V gene: TRBV5-1; D gene: -; CDR3 DNA: TGCGCCAGCAGCTTTGAACAGTACTCCTACGAGCAGTACTTC; CDR3 protein: CASSFEQYSYEQYF
clone size: -; J gene: TRBJ2-1; V gene: TRBV28; D gene: -; CDR3 DNA: TGTGCCAGCCCTGCCGCAGACTACAATGAGCAGTTCTTC; CDR3 protein: CASPAADYNEQFF
clone size: -; J gene: TRBJ2-2; V gene: TRBV19; D gene: -; CDR3 DNA: TGTGCCAGTAGTAGAGACAACGGCGGGGAGCTGTTTTTT; CDR3 protein: CASSRDNGGELFF
clone size: -; J gene: TRBJ1-5; V gene: TRBV28; D gene: -; CDR3 DNA: TGTGCCACCGTCGGGAGGACCCACATATTGGACGGGACCATTCCCCAGCATTTT; CDR3 protein: CATVGRTHILDGTIPQHF
clone size: -; J gene: TRBJ1-2; V gene: TRBV15; D gene: -; CDR3 DNA: TGTGCCACCAGCAGAGAGCGGGGGTCGGGACCTTATGGCTACACCTTC; CDR3 protein: CATSRERGSGPYGYTF
clone size: few; J gene: TRBJ2-7; V gene: TRBV7-2; D gene: TRBD1; CDR3 DNA: TGTGCCAGCAGCTTAGTGGGGACAGACTACGAGCAGTACTTC; CDR3 protein: CASSLVGTDYEQYF
clone size: -; J gene: TRBJ2-7; V gene: TRBV6-1; D gene: TRBD1; CDR3 DNA: TGTGCCAGCGCGGACAGGGGCTACGAGCAGTACTTC; CDR3 protein: CASADRGYEQYF
clone size: -; J gene: TRBJ1-2; V gene: TRBV2; D gene: -; CDR3 DNA: TGTGCCAGCAGTGAGGCTAGCGGGACCTATGGCTACACCTTC; CDR3 protein: CASSEASGTYGYTF
clone size: few; J gene: TRBJ2-2; V gene: TRBV10-3; D gene: TRBD1; CDR3 DNA: TGTGCCATATCACCAGGACAGGGGCGAGGGGGAAACACCGGGGAGCTGTTTTTT; CDR3 protein: CAISPGQGRGGNTGELFF
clone size: -; J gene: TRBJ1-6; V gene: TRBV7-2; D gene: -; CDR3 DNA: TGTGCCAGCAGCTTAGGGGAGGCGGCAAATTCACCCCTCCACTTT; CDR3 protein: CASSLGEAANSPLHF
clone size: -; J gene: TRBJ1-2; V gene: TRBV7-8; D gene: -; CDR3 DNA: TGTGCCAGCAGCCTCACCGTTGGACTCGGCTATGGCTACACCTTC; CDR3 protein: CASSLTVGLGYGYTF
clone size: -; J gene: TRBJ1-6; V gene: TRBV19; D gene: -; CDR3 DNA: TGTGCCAGTAGTTTCGGCAGGGCAGGCATTAATTCACCCCTCCACTTT; CDR3 protein: CASSFGRAGINSPLHF
clone size: -; J gene: TRBJ2-2; V gene: TRBV7-3; D gene: -; CDR3 DNA: TGTGCCAGCAGCTTGGATACAGCCGGGGAGCTGTTTTTT; CDR3 protein: CASSLDTAGELFF
clone size: -; J gene: TRBJ1-1; V gene: TRBV19; D gene: -; CDR3 DNA: TGTGCCAGTAGTACTGACAGAACCCTCACTGAAGCTTTCTTT; CDR3 protein: CASSTDRTLTEAFF
clone size: -; J gene: TRBJ1-6; V gene: TRBV2; D gene: -; CDR3 DNA: TGTGCCAGCTGGAGGGCAGGCGGGTCACCCCTCCACTTT; CDR3 protein: CASWRAGGSPLHF
clone size: -; J gene: TRBJ2-2; V gene: TRBV7-9; D gene: TRBD1; CDR3 DNA: TGTGCCAGCAGCTTGTACAGGGGGCTTGGGACCGGGGAGCTGTTTTTT; CDR3 protein: CASSLYRGLGTGELFF
clone size: -; J gene: TRBJ1-2; V gene: TRBV4-1; D gene: -; CDR3 DNA: TGCGCCAGCAGCCAAGTCGGTACAGGACCCTATGGCTACACCTTC; CDR3 protein: CASSQVGTGPYGYTF
clone size: -; J gene: TRBJ1-2; V gene: TRBV2; D gene: TRBD1; CDR3 DNA: TGTGCCACTCAGGGGGCTAACTATGGCTACACCTTC; CDR3 protein: CATQGANYGYTF
clone size: -; J gene: TRBJ1-2; V gene: TRBV7-2; D gene: -; CDR3 DNA: TGTGCCAGCAGCAGAAACAGACGGAGGGACTATGGCTACACCTTC; CDR3 protein: CASSRNRRRDYGYTF
clone size: -; J gene: TRBJ2-7; V gene: TRBV9; D gene: TRBD1; CDR3 DNA: TGTGCCAGCAGCGCCTCCGACCAGGGACAGGGGATCCACGAGCAGTACTTC; CDR3 protein: CASSASDQGQGIHEQYF
clone size: -; J gene: TRBJ1-2; V gene: TRBV7-2; D gene: TRBD1; CDR3 DNA: TGTGCCAGCGGACTGGACAGGGGGTATACTAACTATGGCTACACCTTC; CDR3 protein: CASGLDRGYTNYGYTF
clone size: -; J gene: TRBJ1-2; V gene: TRBV19; D gene: -; CDR3 DNA: TGTGCCAGTAGTATTGGGCAGATTACCCCTACCCGTAACTATGGCTACACCTTC; CDR3 protein: CASSIGQITPTRNYGYTF
clone size: -; J gene: TRBJ2-1; V gene: TRBV19; D gene: TRBD2; CDR3 DNA: TGTGCCAGTAGTAACGGACTAGCGGGGGACTCCTACAATGAGCAGTTCTTC; CDR3 protein: CASSNGLAGDSYNEQFF
clone size: -; J gene: TRBJ2-1; V gene: TRBV2; D gene: -; CDR3 DNA: TGTGCCAGCAACTCGGATAGTTACGGGGAGCAGTTCTTC; CDR3 protein: CASNSDSYGEQFF
clone size: -; J gene: TRBJ1-5; V gene: TRBV19; D gene: TRBD1; CDR3 DNA: TGTGCCAGTAGTATTGGGGACAGGGGAATCCAGCCCCAGCATTTT; CDR3 protein: CASSIGDRGIQPQHF
clone size: -; J gene: TRBJ1-1; V gene: TRBV7-2; D gene: -; CDR3 DNA: TGTGCCAGCAGCCTCAATTTTGGGGGCCGAGGGGAAGCTTTCTTT; CDR3 protein: CASSLNFGGRGEAFF
clone size: -; J gene: TRBJ1-5; V gene: TRBV6-5; D gene: TRBD1; CDR3 DNA: TGTGCCAGCAGTGTGACAGGGATCAATCAGCCCCAGCATTTT; CDR3 protein: CASSVTGINQPQHF
clone size: -; J gene: TRBJ2-3; V gene: TRBV7-3; D gene: TRBD2; CDR3 DNA: TGTGCCAGCAGCTCTAAACCCGGCACGAGAAGCGGGGGGGCAGATACGCAGTATTTT; CDR3 protein: CASSSKPGTRSGGADTQYF
clone size: -; J gene: TRBJ2-7; V gene: TRBV7-9; D gene: -; CDR3 DNA: TGTGCCAGCAGCGATCCGGGGGACGAGCAGTACTTC; CDR3 protein: CASSDPGDEQYF
clone size: -; J gene: TRBJ1-1; V gene: TRBV2; D gene: -; CDR3 DNA: TGTGCCAGCAGTGCGGAAACAGGGAGGGTCGAAGCTTTCTTT; CDR3 protein: CASSAETGRVEAFF
clone size: -; J gene: TRBJ1-6; V gene: TRBV9; D gene: TRBD1; CDR3 DNA: TGTGCCAGCACGACAGGGATTAGCTCCTATAATTCACCCCTCCACTTT; CDR3 protein: CASTTGISSYNSPLHF
clone size: -; J gene: TRBJ1-2; V gene: TRBV5-1; D gene: TRBD1; CDR3 DNA: TGCGCCAGCAGACAAAACGTACAGGGGGGGGATGGCTACACCTTC; CDR3 protein: CASRQNVQGGDGYTF
clone size: -; J gene: TRBJ2-3; V gene: TRBV10-3; D gene: -; CDR3 DNA: TGTGCCATCAGTCGGTCCCCCCGCGATACGCAGTATTTT; CDR3 protein: CAISRSPRDTQYF
clone size: few; J gene: TRBJ2-1; V gene: TRBV9; D gene: TRBD1; CDR3 DNA: TGTGCCAGCAGCGTAGCCGGGACAGAACCGTACAATGAGCAGTTCTTC; CDR3 protein: CASSVAGTEPYNEQFF
clone size: -; J gene: TRBJ1-1; V gene: TRBV6-5; D gene: -; CDR3 DNA: TGTGCCAGCAGTTACGAGATGCGGGCGAGGACTGAAGCTTTCTTT; CDR3 protein: CASSYEMRARTEAFF
clone size: -; J gene: TRBJ1-5; V gene: TRBV7-2; D gene: -; CDR3 DNA: TGTGCCAGCAGCATCTCCGGGGGGCCGGTAAGGGCCCAGCATTTT; CDR3 protein: CASSISGGPVRAQHF
clone size: -; J gene: TRBJ2-5; V gene: TRBV7-6; D gene: -; CDR3 DNA: TGTGCCAGCAGCTTAGCGCCACGAGGGGGTGGTTATCAAGAGACCCAGTACTTC; CDR3 protein: CASSLAPRGGGYQETQYF
clone size: -; J gene: TRBJ1-3; V gene: TRBV19; D gene: -; CDR3 DNA: TGTGCCAGTAGTATTGGACAGCCGAACTCTGGAAACACCATATATTTT; CDR3 protein: CASSIGQPNSGNTIYF
clone size: -; J gene: TRBJ2-2; V gene: TRBV7-2; D gene: -; CDR3 DNA: TGTGCCAGCAGCTCGGTCCAGGGGATACTGACCGGGGAGCTGTTTTTT; CDR3 protein: CASSSVQGILTGELFF
clone size: -; J gene: TRBJ1-1; V gene: TRBV7-6; D gene: TRBD1; CDR3 DNA: TGTGCCAGCAGCTTAGTTAACAGGGGGGGGGACACTGAAGCTTTCTTT; CDR3 protein: CASSLVNRGGDTEAFF
clone size: once; J gene: TRBJ1-4; V gene: TRBV5-8; D gene: TRBD1; CDR3 DNA: TGTGCCAGCAGGTTGGACCCGGGACAGCCAGATGAAAAACTGTTTTTT; CDR3 protein: CASRLDPGQPDEKLFF
clone size: -; J gene: TRBJ1-2; V gene: TRBV19; D gene: TRBD1; CDR3 DNA: TGTGCCAGTAGTATCGCATTGGGGACAGGAGCTAACTATGGCTACCCCTTC; CDR3 protein: CASSIALGTGANYGYPF
clone size: few; J gene: TRBJ1-4; V gene: TRBV5-1; D gene: -; CDR3 DNA: TGCGCCAGCAGTCCTACAGAAAATGAAAAACTGTTTTTT; CDR3 protein: CASSPTENEKLFF
clone size: -; J gene: TRBJ2-7; V gene: TRBV5-8; D gene: TRBD1; CDR3 DNA: TGTGCCAGCAGCTTGACGCCAGGGGGCGTCCCACTGGGCGAGCAGTACTTC; CDR3 protein: CASSLTPGGVPLGEQYF
clone size: -; J gene: TRBJ1-2; V gene: TRBV10-3; D gene: -; CDR3 DNA: TGTGCCATCAGGGAGAACAGCCCCGTATACTATGGCTACACCTTC; CDR3 protein: CAIRENSPVYYGYTF
clone size: few; J gene: TRBJ1-6; V gene: TRBV9; D gene: -; CDR3 DNA: TGTGCCAGCAGCGTAGAAGGGGGGGCCGATAATTCACCCCTCCACTTT; CDR3 protein: CASSVEGGADNSPLHF